This TCR beta chain was recovered during a study of blood T cell repertoires in COVID-19. The CDR3 has 15 residues. The V and J ends lost 2 bases and 6 bases respectively, with 16 bases between them. This clone was observed once. Authors' data handling: Estimated nucleated cell counts came from reference gene primer amplification. Profiling relied on immunoSEQ multiplex PCR, and the TCRdb table lists in-frame clones only, not all of them. V, J and clone size reflect that table, while D and trimming were determined from the DNA. The sample holds over 100,000 clones, approximately 85% seen once. The receptor was derived from a man older than 75 with acute or convalescent COVID-19. The chain carries TRBV23-1 and TRBJ1-2; possibly TRBD1 for D (6 bases). TRBV23-1 is classed as an ORF, of uncertain function. Sequenced input: peripheral blood. This chain's CDR3 is CASSQGDYRAHGYTF. CDR3 nucleotides: TGCGCCAGCAGTCAAGGAGATTACAGGGCTCATGGCTACACCTTC.